This entry features one T cell receptor (beta chain) sequence. This sample was taken from a study of shared clonotypes between healthy human individuals. Naive CD8 isolation took CD45RO-negative cells positively selected for CCR7 and excluded terminally differentiated effector memory CD45RA+ cells. Trimming shortened V by 4 bases and J by 1 base, and 11 bases separated the two germline ends. The CDR3 contains 14 residues. Germline assignment: CDR1 SGHDT and CDR2 YYEEEE. Sequenced by immunoSEQ multiplex PCR; TCRdb stores in-frame clones only, minus some. Altogether millions of clones are present, roughly 94% being singletons, with the ten largest covering about 1.1%.

The sequenced sample consisted of naive CD8+ T cells sorted from blood. J is TRBJ2-5 and V is TRBV5-6; a weak D match, TRBD2 (5 bases). The TCR originated in a man aged 18 to 30 in good health. CDR3 nucleotide sequence: TGTGCCAGCAGCGCCGGGGAGATCCAAGAGACCCAGTACTTC. This codes for CASSAGEIQETQYF. Looking up the rest from reference TRBV5-6 and TRBJ2-5 gives the full variable domain: DAGVTQSPTHLIKTRGQQVTLRCSPKSGHDTVSWYQQALGQGPQFIFQYYEEEERQRGNFPDRFSGHQFPNYSSELNVNALLLGDSALYLCASSAGEIQETQYFGPGTRLLVL.